This T cell receptor beta chain was sequenced in a study of blood T cell repertoires in COVID-19. Overall study context: Sites in the United States, Italy and Spain provided acute and convalescent COVID-19 samples. Nucleic acid was either cDNA or gDNA, and it came from T cells, B-cell-depleted T cells, or PBMCs.

The Seattle site enrolled patients during active infection and followed them longitudinally. Original methodology: Reference gene primer amplification gave estimated nucleated cell counts. Sequencing used immunoSEQ multiplex PCR; TCRdb keeps in-frame clones, though not all of them. Clone size and V and J calls were adopted from that table, with D and trimming inferred from the DNA. Of under 200,000 clones in the sample, 79% are singletons; the top ten hold 8% to 8.5%. J gave up 1 base and V 3 bases, and 5 bases lay outside the gene matches. Germline CDR1 and CDR2: SNHLY and FYNNEI. The CDR3 is made up of 15 amino acids.

This sequence joins TRBV2 and TRBJ2-5; TRBD1 matches at 7 bases. Input material: peripheral blood. The clonotype originates from a woman between 55 and 75 years old with COVID-19, enrolled during active disease. This CDR3 reads CASSENRQGQETQYF. The CDR3 DNA reads as TGTGCCAGCAGTGAGAATCGACAGGGCCAAGAGACCCAGTACTTC.